This T cell receptor (beta chain) was sequenced during a study of blood T cell repertoires in COVID-19. Profiled with immunoSEQ multiplex PCR; TCRdb holds only in-frame clones, not every one. The data show around 380,000 clones, roughly 80% seen once. V was trimmed by 0 bases and J by 4 bases, leaving 16 bases between them. Germline CDR1 reads MGHRA; CDR2 reads YSYEKL. This CDR3 is 16 amino acids long. This TCR was sampled from a human donor with acute or convalescent COVID-19. The donor label of this sample is uncertain. The genes are TRBV4-1 and TRBJ2-7; the D gene is possibly TRBD1 (5 bases). Sequenced sample: peripheral blood. For the CDR3, the DNA is TGCGCCAGCAGCCAAGATAAGGCAGGGCAGTGGTACGAGCAGTACTTC. This sequence encodes CASSQDKAGQWYEQYF.